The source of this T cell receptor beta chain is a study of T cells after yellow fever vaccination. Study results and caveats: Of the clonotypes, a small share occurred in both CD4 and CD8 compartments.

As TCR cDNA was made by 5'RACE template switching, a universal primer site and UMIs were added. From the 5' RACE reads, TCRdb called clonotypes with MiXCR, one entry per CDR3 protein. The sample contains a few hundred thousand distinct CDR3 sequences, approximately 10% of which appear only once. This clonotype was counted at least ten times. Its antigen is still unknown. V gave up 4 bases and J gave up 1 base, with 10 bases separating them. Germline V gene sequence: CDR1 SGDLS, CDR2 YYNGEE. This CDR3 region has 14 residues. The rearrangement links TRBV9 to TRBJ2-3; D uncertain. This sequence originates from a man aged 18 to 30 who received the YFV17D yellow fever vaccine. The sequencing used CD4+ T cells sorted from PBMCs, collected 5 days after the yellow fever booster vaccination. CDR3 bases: TGTGCCAGCAGCCAAAGGACGGGCACAGATACGCAGTATTTT. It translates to CASSQRTGTDTQYF. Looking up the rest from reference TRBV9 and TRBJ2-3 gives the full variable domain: DSGVTQTPKHLITATGQRVTLRCSPRSGDLSVYWYQQSLDQGLQFLIQYYNGEERAKGNILERFSAQQFPDLHSELNLSSLELGDSALYFCASSQRTGTDTQYFGPGTRLTVL.